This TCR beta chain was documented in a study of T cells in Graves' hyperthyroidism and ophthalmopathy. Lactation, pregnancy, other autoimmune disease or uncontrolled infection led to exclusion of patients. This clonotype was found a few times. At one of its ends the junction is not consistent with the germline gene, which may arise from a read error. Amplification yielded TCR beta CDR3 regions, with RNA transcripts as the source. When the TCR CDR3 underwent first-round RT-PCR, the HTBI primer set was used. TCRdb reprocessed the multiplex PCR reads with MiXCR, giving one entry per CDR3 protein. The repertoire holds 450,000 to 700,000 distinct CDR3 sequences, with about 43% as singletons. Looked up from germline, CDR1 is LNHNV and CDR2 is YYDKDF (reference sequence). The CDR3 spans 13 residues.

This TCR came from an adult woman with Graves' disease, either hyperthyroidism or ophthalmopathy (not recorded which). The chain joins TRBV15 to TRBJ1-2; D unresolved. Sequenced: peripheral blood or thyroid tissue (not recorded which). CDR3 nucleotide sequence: TGTGCCACCAGCGGAGATACGGTCTATGGCTACACCTTC. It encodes CATSGDTVYGYTF.